The clone carrying this T cell receptor (beta chain) was seen ten or more times. The antigen is undetermined. Germline V gene data show CDR1 as SGHVS and CDR2 as FQNEAQ. The CDR3 runs 15 residues. Trimming took 1 base from V and 4 from J, leaving 13 bases between them. T cells were expanded from blood mononuclear cells for 2 to 4 days with anti-CD3 OKT3 or CD3/CD28 beads. Bispecific antibody was added to 5 x 10^4 or so normal T cells and 5 x 10^4 or so target cells. The sample belongs to a study of beta chain bispecific antibodies for T cell cancers. Study results and caveats: In these mixed samples, most targeted TRBV reads derived from the leukemia cell line. After anti-TRBV12 rather than anti-CD19 exposure, TRBV12-3 made up 98.9% less of total TRBV signal.

From the 5' RACE reads, TCRdb called clonotypes with MiXCR, one entry per CDR3 protein. The sample shows about 9,600 distinct CDR3 sequences, about 2% of them seen only once. The rearrangement uses TRBV7-8 and TRBJ1-1, with a possible D match to TRBD1 (6 bases). The sequenced sample was T cells from a healthy donor cultured with Jurkat leukemia cells, obtained from a culture containing an anti-CD19 bispecific antibody. The TCR originated in a human donor in good health. Some clones in this sample may be carry-over from other donors' samples. In nucleotides, the CDR3 is TGTGCCAGCAGCTTAGAGGGGGGCGCCGGCACTGAAGCTTTCTTT. It yields the protein CASSLEGGAGTEAFF.